The clone carrying this T cell receptor (beta chain) was seen more than once but under ten times. As processed by the authors: Scientists estimated how many nucleated cells there were by amplifying reference gene primers. The repertoire was sequenced with immunoSEQ multiplex PCR; TCRdb's copy has only in-frame clones and lacks some. That table supplies the V and J calls and clone size; D and trimming were determined from the DNA. The table lists roughly 150,000 clones, around 82% of them singletons. This sample is part of a study of blood T cell repertoires in COVID-19. J lost 7 bases, V lost 4 bases, and 9 bases had no gene match. The germline V gene has CDR1 SGHTA and CDR2 FQGNSA. The CDR3 loop spans 15 amino acids.

Specimen: peripheral blood. The chain is built from TRBV7-2 and TRBJ2-1, with 8 bases aligning to TRBD1. The receptor was isolated from a man in his 70s with active or convalescent COVID-19. The CDR3 protein is CASSYMTGVVNEQFF. In DNA, the CDR3 is TGTGCCAGCAGCTACATGACAGGGGTAGTAAATGAGCAGTTCTTC.